The 20 T cell receptor beta chains given below trace back to one sample, sequenced in a study of T-cell reconstitution after alpha-beta-depleted transplantation in children. Unique molecular identifiers featured in how the TCRbeta library was prepared. TCRdb ran MiXCR on the PCR reads and lists one entry per CDR3 protein. The table includes fewer than 250,000 distinct CDR3 sequences, approximately 15% detected once. The sample consisted of PBMCs, mostly from graft donor cells, taken 360 days after TCRalphabeta/CD19-depleted stem cell transplant. These receptors originate from a male patient aged 2-15 years who had a stem cell transplant for acute lymphoblastic leukemia, so the T cells may come from the graft donor.

This clonotype was observed a few times. The chain employs TRBV10-3 and TRBJ1-1; 9 bases are a match to TRBD1. The V and J ends lost 6 bases and 7 bases, in that order; junction bases with no gene match: 6. The V gene's germline CDR1 is ENHRY and CDR2 SYGVKD. There are 13 residues in the CDR3. Written as DNA, the CDR3 is TGTGCCATCAGGGGGACAGGGCTCTATGAAGCTTTCTTT. Residues: CAIRGTGLYEAFF.

The chain employs TRBV5-1 and TRBJ2-3; 8 nucleotides align to TRBD1. Germline V CDR1 and CDR2: SGHRS, YFSETQ. Losses at the gene ends were 4 bases for V and 6 bases for J; bases not matched to a gene: 7. This CDR3 comprises 14 residues. CDR3 in amino acids: CASSLLTGEDTQYF. The DNA of the CDR3 is TGCGCCAGCAGCCTCTTGACAGGGGAGGATACGCAGTATTTT.

The gene calls are TRBV21-1 and TRBJ2-5; the DNA was not compared with TRBD1, the D call given in the table. TRBV21-1 is recorded as a pseudogene. The CDR3 has 14 amino acids. CDR3 nucleotides: TGTGCCAGCAGCAGGGACAGGGTTGAAGAGACCCAGTACTTC. This translates into CASSRDRVEETQYF.

This chain joins TRBV2 and TRBJ1-5; D remains ambiguous. Between the trimmed V and J ends, which lost 5 bases and 5 bases, there was a span of 10 bases. Looked up from germline, CDR1 is SNHLY and CDR2 is FYNNEI. The length of the CDR3 is 13 residues. The CDR3 coding sequence is TGTGCCAGCAGTACATTAATCCATCAGCCCCAGCATTTT. Translation gives CASSTLIHQPQHF.

This clonotype was observed at least ten times. The V call is TRBV6-5, the J call TRBJ2-5, with D possibly being TRBD2 (6 bases). The CDR3 has 16 residues. CDR1 and CDR2 (germline): MNHEY, SVGAGI. Trimming cost V 0 bases and J 2 bases, with 13 bases left between them. In DNA, the CDR3 is TGTGCCAGCAGTTACTCGCCGGGCGCGGGACAAGAGACCCAGTACTTC. Residues: CASSYSPGAGQETQYF.

The V gene is TRBV11-2, the J gene TRBJ2-3, with D maybe TRBD2 (6 bases). V lost 5 bases and J 4 bases, leaving 22 bases between the germline ends. Germline loops: CDR1 SGHAT, CDR2 FQNNGV. The CDR3 has 17 amino acids. CDR3 protein: CASSLKTGLLRPDTQYF. CDR3 sequence (DNA): TGTGCCAGCAGCCTCAAAACGGGACTCCTTCGCCCAGATACGCAGTATTTT.

The chain is built from TRBV28 and TRBJ2-3; D gene unclear. This CDR3 has 13 amino acids. Trimming removed 5 bases at V and 2 bases at J, with 8 bases between. Per germline, CDR1 MDHEN and CDR2 SYDVKM. This CDR3 reads CASSNLPTDTQYF. Here the CDR3 DNA reads TGTGCCAGCAGTAATTTACCCACAGATACGCAGTATTTT. The full variable domain, with the rest looked up from reference TRBV28 and TRBJ2-3, is DVKVTQSSRYLVKRTGEKVFLECVQDMDHENMFWYRQDPGLGLRLIYFSYDVKMKEKGDIPEGYSVSREKKERFSLILESASTNQTSMYLCASSNLPTDTQYFGPGTRLTVL.

On this clonotype: A read error may be the cause here, since a much bigger clone is one base away. The CDR3 loop reads CASSRVTRLVGLQETQYF. The DNA of the CDR3 is TGTGCCAGCAGTCGAGTAACCCGACTAGTGGGGCTACAAGAGACCCAGTACTTC. This chain joins TRBV6-1 and TRBJ2-5, with D perhaps TRBD2 (6 bases). The germline V gene has CDR1 MNHNS and CDR2 SASEGT. The CDR3 has 18 residues. The V gene lost 5 bases and the J gene lost 2 bases, with 24 bases spanning the gap.

This clonotype showed up just a few times. The chain links TRBV25-1 to TRBJ1-2; D call uncertain. The germline CDR1 and CDR2 sequences are MGHDK and SYGVNS. This CDR3 region has 13 residues. Deletions cut 4 bases from V and 3 bases from J, with 9 bases between. CDR3 sequence (DNA): TGTGCCAGCAGTGTTCGGGGAGACTATGGCTACACCTTC. Translated, it gives CASSVRGDYGYTF.

J is TRBJ2-5 and V is TRBV11-2, with 7 nucleotides matching TRBD2. The CDR3 runs 14 residues. V was clipped by 5 bases and J by 5 bases; unmatched bases: 8. The germline CDR1 and CDR2 sequences are SGHAT and FQNNGV. CDR3 nucleotide sequence: TGTGCCAGCAGCCGAACTAGCGCACTGGAGACCCAGTACTTC. It is translated as CASSRTSALETQYF. The complete variable domain, with remaining parts taken from reference TRBV11-2 and TRBJ2-5, reads EAGVAQSPRYKIIEKRQSVAFWCNPISGHATLYWYQQILGQGPKLLIQFQNNGVVDDSQLPKDRFSAERLKGVDSTLKIQPAKLEDSAVYLCASSRTSALETQYFGPGTRLLVL.

The chain has TRBV5-1 and TRBJ1-1, with TRBD1 identical over 9 bases. This CDR3 spans 15 amino acids. V lost 3 bases and J lost 3; bases outside the gene matches: 6. CDR1 and CDR2 from the germline V gene are SGHRS and YFSETQ. The CDR3 sequence is CASSWATGGDTEAFF. The CDR3 nucleotides are TGCGCCAGCAGCTGGGCGACAGGGGGGGACACTGAAGCTTTCTTT.

This clonotype was counted a few times. J is TRBJ2-7 and V is TRBV6-5; D is uncertain. V gave up 2 bases and J gave up 6 bases, with 8 bases separating them. The germline CDR1 and CDR2 sequences are MNHEY and SVGAGI. The CDR3 covers 12 residues. The CDR3: CASSYVGGEQYF. CDR3 nucleotides: TGTGCCAGCAGTTACGTGGGCGGCGAGCAGTACTTC.

This rearrangement joins TRBV29-1 to TRBJ2-5; D is tentatively TRBD1 or TRBD2 (5 bases each). The CDR3 runs 12 residues. The V gene lost 4 bases and the J gene lost 5 bases, with 11 bases spanning the gap. The germline V gene encodes CDR1 SQVTM and CDR2 ANQGSEA. The CDR3: CSVVPGSETQYF. The CDR3 DNA follows: TGCAGCGTTGTCCCAGGGAGTGAGACCCAGTACTTC. Looking up the rest from reference TRBV29-1 and TRBJ2-5 gives the full variable domain: SAVISQKPSRDICQRGTSLTIQCQVDSQVTMMFWYRQQPGQSLTLIATANQGSEATYESGFVIDKFPISRPNLTFSTLTVSNMSPEDSSIYLCSVVPGSETQYFGPGTRLLVL.

The V and J genes are TRBV12-3 or TRBV12-4 and TRBJ1-5; 7 bases line up with TRBD1. The CDR3 consists of 16 residues. V trimming: 1 base; J trimming: 5 bases; junction bases outside the gene matches: 8. The CDR3 here is CASSLERTGHDQPQHF. The DNA of the CDR3 is TGTGCCAGCAGTTTAGAGCGGACAGGCCATGATCAGCCCCAGCATTTT.

In this sample, this clonotype turned up a few times. Since a much larger clone is just one base distant, this may be a read error. The gene calls are TRBV7-6 and TRBJ1-4; unclear D gene. Germline-derived CDR1 and CDR2 are SGHVS and FNYEAQ. CDR3 length: 11 amino acids. The CDR3 DNA reads as TGTTCCAGCAGCTTAGGTGAAAAACTGTTTTTT. Protein sequence: CSSSLGEKLFF.

This clonotype was detected only a few times. The gene calls are TRBV12-3 or TRBV12-4 and TRBJ2-7; 7 bases are shared with TRBD1. V was clipped by 7 bases and J by 3 bases; unmatched bases: 9. This CDR3 is 14 amino acids long. CDR3 in DNA: TGTGCCAGCAACCGACAGGGTACCATCTACGAGCAGTACTTC. Encoded protein: CASNRQGTIYEQYF.

This clonotype was counted between two and nine times. This chain joins TRBV2 and TRBJ2-1; 9 bases are a match to TRBD2. J was trimmed by 7 bases and V by 9 bases; bases with no gene match: 4. The V gene's germline CDR1 is SNHLY and CDR2 FYNNEI. The CDR3 length is 12 residues. CDR3 DNA sequence: TGTGCCAGTAGACTAGCGGTTAATGAGCAGTTCTTC. It is translated as CASRLAVNEQFF.

CDR3 residues: CSVTPLSGKIYEQYF. Written as DNA, the CDR3 is TGCAGTGTTACGCCACTTAGCGGGAAAATCTACGAGCAGTACTTC. The chain uses TRBV20-1 and TRBJ2-7, with 8 bases fitting TRBD2. Germline assignment: CDR1 DFQATT and CDR2 SNEGSKA (reference sequence). The CDR3 consists of 15 residues. J was trimmed by 3 bases and V by 7 bases; bases with no gene match: 14.

The J gene is TRBJ2-1, the V gene TRBV7-8, with 11 bases that match TRBD2. The CDR3 length is 16 residues. The V gene's germline CDR1 is SGHVS and CDR2 FQNEAQ. The V and J ends lost 2 bases and 4 bases, in that order; junction bases with no gene match: 4. The CDR3 nucleotides are TGTGCCAGCAGCTTAATAACTAGCGGGAGTTACAATGAGCAGTTCTTC. The encoded protein is CASSLITSGSYNEQFF.

In this sample, this clonotype turned up many times. This sequence joins TRBV5-1 and TRBJ2-1, with D tentatively TRBD1 or TRBD2 (5 bases each). CDR3 length: 15 residues. V lost 4 bases and J 7 bases, leaving 18 bases between the germline ends. Germline CDR1 SGHRS, CDR2 YFSETQ. For the CDR3, the DNA is TGCGCCAGCAGCACTGGGACCGGTTGGTATAATGAGCAGTTCTTC. Amino acid sequence: CASSTGTGWYNEQFF.